A single sample is the source of the 10 T cell receptor beta chains below, sequenced in a study of T cell repertoires in cytomegalovirus infection. Each CDR3 protein gets one entry after TCRdb re-called the reads with MiXCR. The sample has roughly 920,000 distinct CDR3 sequences, less than 35% seen once. No antigen has been assigned to these receptors. The sample consisted of cultured CD8+ T cells from PBMCs, taken from culture after CMV antigen stimulation. The source of these receptors is a human donor in good health (CMV status not recorded). Some clones in this sample may be carry-over from other donors' samples.

Note on this clonotype: A junction end diverges from the germline sequence, so it may reflect a read error. J is TRBJ1-1 and V is TRBV5-3; D ambiguous. TRBV5-3 is labeled an ORF, and its function is uncertain. This CDR3 is 14 amino acids long. As DNA, the CDR3 is TGTGCCAGCAGCTTGTGGGTTGAGAACACTGAAGCTTTCTTT. Its translation is CASSLWVENTEAFF.

The CDR3 here is CSALAVSYNEQFF. CDR3 coding DNA: TGCAGCGCCCTAGCGGTCTCCTACAATGAGCAGTTCTTC. The rearrangement uses TRBV20-1 and TRBJ2-1, with 7 positions matching TRBD2. This CDR3 comprises 13 residues. Germline V gene data show CDR1 as DFQATT and CDR2 as SNEGSKA (reference sequence).

This clonotype was observed a handful of times. V gene TRBV18 combines with J gene TRBJ2-1; D unclear. Germline loops: CDR1 KGHSH, CDR2 LQKENI. This CDR3 has 12 amino acids. V shed 0 bases and J shed 8 bases, with 5 bases lying between them. In nucleotides, the CDR3 is TGTGCCAGCTCACCACCGTCGGATGAGCAGTTCTTC. Translating gives CASSPPSDEQFF.

This clonotype has a handful of counts. The J gene is TRBJ1-1, the V gene TRBV11-2; no definite D call. Looked up from germline, CDR1 is SGHAT and CDR2 is FQNNGV. The CDR3 extends over 16 amino acids. V was shortened by 1 base and J by 0 bases, with 12 bases between the two germline ends. CDR3 sequence (DNA): TGTGCCAGCAGCTTAGCTCGCTCGAGGATGAACACTGAAGCTTTCTTT. This translates into CASSLARSRMNTEAFF.

The genes are TRBV20-1 and TRBJ2-7; no clear D gene. The length of the CDR3 is 14 residues. Per germline, CDR1 DFQATT and CDR2 SNEGSKA (reference sequence). The V end was cut by 6 bases, the J end by 1 base, with 16 bases between. The CDR3, as DNA: TGCAGTGCCCTTTCGGCAGGCAGGTCCTACGAGCAGTACGTC. Residues: CSALSAGRSYEQYV.

This clonotype occurred a few times. J is TRBJ1-1 and V is TRBV7-8, with TRBD1 identical over 9 bases. The CDR3 length is 15 residues. With 2 bases clipped from V and 6 bases from J, the junction kept 7 bases outside the gene matches. Germline values: CDR1 SGHVS, CDR2 FQNEAQ. This chain's CDR3 is CASSLRGTGLPEAFF. CDR3 sequence (DNA): TGTGCCAGCAGCTTAAGGGGGACAGGGTTACCTGAAGCTTTCTTT.

There are a few counts of this clonotype. V gene TRBV5-1 combines with J gene TRBJ2-7; D is unclear. The V end was cut by 4 bases, the J end by 7 bases, with 21 bases between. Germline V gene sequence: CDR1 SGHRS, CDR2 YFSETQ. The CDR3 is made up of 15 amino acids. The CDR3 bases are TGCGCCAGCAGCCTAGTAGGACCGGATTTTGAGGAGCAGTACTTC. Amino acids: CASSLVGPDFEEQYF.

The chain has TRBV4-1 and TRBJ2-2; D may be TRBD1 or TRBD2 (6 bases each). Germline assignment: CDR1 MGHRA and CDR2 YSYEKL. The CDR3 consists of 16 residues. The V end lost 5 bases, the J end lost 7 bases, and 20 bases lay between the germline ends. The CDR3 region is CASSSRPGARGGELFF. CDR3 bases: TGCGCCAGCAGCTCGCGACCGGGGGCCAGGGGCGGGGAGCTGTTTTTT.

Worth noting for this clonotype: The junction shows a germline mismatch at one end, possibly a read error. V gene TRBV19 combines with J gene TRBJ1-1, with TRBD1 as a possible D gene (6 bases). The CDR3 is 15 amino acids. Germline CDR1 reads LNHDA; CDR2 reads SQIVND (reference sequence). DNA of the CDR3: TGTGCCACGATCGAGAAGACAGGTCTGAATACTGAAGCTTTCTTT. Its protein is CATIEKTGLNTEAFF.

This clonotype was observed a handful of times. The genes are TRBV5-6 and TRBJ2-7; D remains unclear. V was trimmed by 2 bases and J by 3 bases, leaving 9 bases between them. The CDR3 has 13 residues. Germline V gene sequence: CDR1 SGHDT, CDR2 YYEEEE. The CDR3 coding sequence is TGTGCCAGCAGCTTTGCGGACCGCTACGAGCAGTACGTC. Protein sequence: CASSFADRYEQYV.